The 4 T cell receptor beta chains in this list originate from one sample, sequenced in a study of blood T cell repertoires in COVID-19. Assay used: immunoSEQ multiplex PCR; TCRdb lists only in-frame clones, some missing. The table has some 300,000 clones, approximately 86% seen once. The sample consisted of peripheral blood. Every receptor here comes from a woman in her 70s with COVID-19, enrolled during active disease.

In this sample, this clone turned up once. This chain connects TRBV28 to TRBJ2-7, with D tentatively TRBD2 (7 bases). The CDR3 covers 13 residues. CDR1 and CDR2 (germline): MDHEN, SYDVKM. Trimming shortened V by 7 bases and J by 6 bases, and 16 bases separated the two germline ends. The CDR3 coding sequence is TGTGCCAGCATTTTTAGGGGGGGGTCCGAGCAGTACTTC. This translates into CASIFRGGSEQYF. The full variable domain, in which reference TRBV28 and TRBJ2-7 provide the parts outside the CDR3, is DVKVTQSSRYLVKRTGEKVFLECVQDMDHENMFWYRQDPGLGLRLIYFSYDVKMKEKGDIPEGYSVSREKKERFSLILESASTNQTSMYLCASIFRGGSEQYFGPGTRLTVT.

The table lists this clone with a count of one. The sample holds other DNA sequences that translate to the same CDR3. This chain joins TRBV7-2 and TRBJ1-1; D is perhaps TRBD1 (6 bases). The V end lost 5 bases, the J end lost 2 bases, and 9 bases lay between the germline ends. Germline loops: CDR1 SGHTA, CDR2 FQGNSA. The length of the CDR3 is 13 residues. The CDR3 is CASSLDRNTEAFF. The CDR3, as DNA: TGTGCCAGCAGCCTGGACAGAAACACTGAAGCTTTCTTT.

This rearrangement joins TRBV10-3 to TRBJ1-1, with a tentative D call TRBD1 (6 bases). V was clipped by 11 bases and J by 2 bases, with 18 bases between them. Per germline, CDR1 ENHRY and CDR2 SYGVKD. This CDR3 is built from 14 residues. The CDR3 is CAVARDTRNTEAFF. CDR3 in DNA: TGTGCCGTCGCCCGGGACACCCGAAACACTGAAGCTTTCTTT.

The V and J genes are TRBV10-3 and TRBJ1-1; 7 bases agree with TRBD1. Per the germline V gene, CDR1 is ENHRY and CDR2 is SYGVKD. V lost 10 bases and J lost 4; bases outside the gene matches: 9. The CDR3 extends over 13 amino acids. CDR3 sequence reads: CANAGGVGTEAFF. In DNA, the CDR3 is TGTGCCAACGCAGGGGGAGTGGGCACTGAAGCTTTCTTT.